This T cell receptor (beta chain) was observed in a study of T cells in Graves' hyperthyroidism and ophthalmopathy. It was considered stable Graves' hyperthyroidism when ophthalmopathy did not progress within 18 months. Trimming stripped 0 bases from V and 2 bases from J, with 8 bases between. Germline values: CDR1 SGHDT, CDR2 YYEEEE. The CDR3 consists of 14 residues. This clonotype was detected ten times or more. RNA transcripts yielded amplified TCR beta CDR3 regions. HTBI primers drove first-round RT-PCR of the TCR CDR3. Via MiXCR, TCRdb re-called the multiplex PCR reads, giving one row per CDR3 protein. The table shows 360,000 or so distinct CDR3 sequences, with about 18% occurring only once.

The chain carries TRBV5-6 and TRBJ2-5; no clear D gene. The sample consisted of blood. The sequence was obtained from a young woman with Graves' hyperthyroidism. CDR3 amino acids: CASSLARSQETQYF. The CDR3, as DNA: TGTGCCAGCAGCTTGGCAAGGTCACAAGAGACCCAGTACTTC.